This TCR beta chain derives from a study of shared clonotypes between healthy human individuals. At the level of the study: CD4 naive cells filled three plates per donor, CD4 memory three, CD8 naive two and CD8 memory one.

Points from the study as a whole: Some naive CD4 clonotypes, 4% to 6%, turned up in common across four donors.

The repertoire was sequenced with immunoSEQ multiplex PCR; TCRdb's copy has only in-frame clones and lacks some. The table shows about 2 million clones, with just under 95% occurring only once. Terminally differentiated effector memory CD45RA+ cells were left out of the naive CD8 fraction, which was CD45RO-negative and positively selected for CCR7. As for this clone: The antigen remains undetermined.

The sequencing sample was made of naive CD8+ T cells sorted from blood. This sequence was found in a young man in good health.

This chain's CDR3 is CASSAVRDFRIVTSDTQYF. CDR3 DNA: TGTGCCAGCAGCGCCGTACGGGACTTTCGAATTGTAACGAGTGATACGCAGTATTTT. The gene calls are TRBV11-2 and TRBJ2-3, with a weak D call TRBD2 (6 bases). The CDR3 totals 19 residues. Trimming cost V 5 bases and J 6 bases, with 30 bases left between them. Germline assignment: CDR1 SGHAT and CDR2 FQNNGV.